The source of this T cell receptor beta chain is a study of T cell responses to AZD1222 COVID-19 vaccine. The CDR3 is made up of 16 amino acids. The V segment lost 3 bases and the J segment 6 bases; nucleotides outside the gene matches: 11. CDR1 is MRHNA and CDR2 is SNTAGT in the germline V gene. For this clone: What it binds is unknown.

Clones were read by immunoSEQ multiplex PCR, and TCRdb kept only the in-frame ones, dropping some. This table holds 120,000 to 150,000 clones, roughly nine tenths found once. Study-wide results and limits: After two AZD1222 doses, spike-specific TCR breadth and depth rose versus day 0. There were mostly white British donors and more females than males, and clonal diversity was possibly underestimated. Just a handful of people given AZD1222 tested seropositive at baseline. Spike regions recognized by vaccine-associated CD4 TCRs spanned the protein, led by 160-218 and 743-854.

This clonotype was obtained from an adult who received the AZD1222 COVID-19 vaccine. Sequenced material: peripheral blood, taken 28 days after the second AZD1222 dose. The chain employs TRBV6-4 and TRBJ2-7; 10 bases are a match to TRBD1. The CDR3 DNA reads TGTGCCAGCAGTGATAGGGTGGACAGGGGGTCGGGCGAGCAGTACTTC. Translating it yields CASSDRVDRGSGEQYF.